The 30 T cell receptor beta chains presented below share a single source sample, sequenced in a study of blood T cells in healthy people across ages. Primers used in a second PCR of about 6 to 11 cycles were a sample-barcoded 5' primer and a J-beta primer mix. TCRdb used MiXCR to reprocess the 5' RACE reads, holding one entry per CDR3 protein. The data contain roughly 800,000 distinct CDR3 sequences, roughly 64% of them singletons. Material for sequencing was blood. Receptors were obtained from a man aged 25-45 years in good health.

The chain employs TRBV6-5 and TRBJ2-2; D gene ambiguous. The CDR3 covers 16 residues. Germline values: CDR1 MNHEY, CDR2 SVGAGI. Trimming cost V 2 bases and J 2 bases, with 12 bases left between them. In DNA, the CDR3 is TGTGCCAGCAGTTACGGGGTACCGAGAAACACCGGGGAGCTGTTTTTT. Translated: CASSYGVPRNTGELFF.

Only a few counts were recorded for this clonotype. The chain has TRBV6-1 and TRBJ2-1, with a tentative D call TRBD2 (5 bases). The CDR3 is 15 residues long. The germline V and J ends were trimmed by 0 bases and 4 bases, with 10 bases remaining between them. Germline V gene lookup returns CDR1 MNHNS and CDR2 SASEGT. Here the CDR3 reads CASSEAGVSYNEQFF. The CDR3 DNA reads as TGTGCCAGCAGTGAAGCGGGAGTTAGTTACAATGAGCAGTTCTTC.

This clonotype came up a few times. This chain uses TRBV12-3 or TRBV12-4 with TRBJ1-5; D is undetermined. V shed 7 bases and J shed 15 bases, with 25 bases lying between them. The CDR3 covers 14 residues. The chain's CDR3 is CASILPEVAKPPHF. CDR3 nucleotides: TGTGCCAGCATCCTCCCCGAGGTGGCTAAACCGCCGCATTTT.

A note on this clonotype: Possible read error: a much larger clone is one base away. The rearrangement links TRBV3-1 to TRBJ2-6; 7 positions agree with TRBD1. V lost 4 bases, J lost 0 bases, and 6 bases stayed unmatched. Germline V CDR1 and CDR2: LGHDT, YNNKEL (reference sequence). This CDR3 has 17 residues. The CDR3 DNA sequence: TGTGCCAGCAGCCGGTTAGGGGGCTCCTCTGGGGCCAACGTCCTGACTTTC. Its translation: CASSRLGGSSGANVLTF.

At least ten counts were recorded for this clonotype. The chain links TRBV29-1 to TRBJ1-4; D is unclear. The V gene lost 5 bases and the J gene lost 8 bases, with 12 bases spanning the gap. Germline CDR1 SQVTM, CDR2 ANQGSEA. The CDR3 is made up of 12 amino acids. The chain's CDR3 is CSVQVGREKLFF. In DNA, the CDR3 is TGCAGCGTTCAGGTGGGGAGGGAAAAACTGTTTTTT.

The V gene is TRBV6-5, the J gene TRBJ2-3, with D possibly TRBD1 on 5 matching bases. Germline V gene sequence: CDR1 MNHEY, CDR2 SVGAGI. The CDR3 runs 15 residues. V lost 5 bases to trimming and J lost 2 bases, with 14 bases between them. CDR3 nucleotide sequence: TGTGCCAGCAGTAGGTTGGTAGGGGTCACAGATACGCAGTATTTT. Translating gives CASSRLVGVTDTQYF.

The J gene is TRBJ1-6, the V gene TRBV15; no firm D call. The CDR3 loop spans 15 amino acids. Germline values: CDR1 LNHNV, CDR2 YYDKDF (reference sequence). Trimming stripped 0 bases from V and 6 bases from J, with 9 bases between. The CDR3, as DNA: TGTGCCACCAGCAGAGATGAGGTCAGTAATTCACCCCTCCACTTT. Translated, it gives CATSRDEVSNSPLHF.

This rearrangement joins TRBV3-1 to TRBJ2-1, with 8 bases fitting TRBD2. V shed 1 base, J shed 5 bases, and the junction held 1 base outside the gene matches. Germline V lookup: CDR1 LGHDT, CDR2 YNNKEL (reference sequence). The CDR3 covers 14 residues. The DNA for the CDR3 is TGTGCCAGCAGCCAAGCACTAGCGGACAATGAGCAGTTCTTC. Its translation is CASSQALADNEQFF.

CDR3 in amino acids: CAISDPLGRESTDTQYF. In nucleotides, the CDR3 is TGTGCCATCAGTGACCCCCTAGGGCGGGAGAGCACAGATACGCAGTATTTT. The chain couples TRBV10-3 to TRBJ2-3; 7 nucleotides align to TRBD2. The V and J ends lost 3 bases and 0 bases, in that order; junction bases with no gene match: 9. Per the germline V gene, CDR1 is ENHRY and CDR2 is SYGVKD. The CDR3 runs 17 residues.

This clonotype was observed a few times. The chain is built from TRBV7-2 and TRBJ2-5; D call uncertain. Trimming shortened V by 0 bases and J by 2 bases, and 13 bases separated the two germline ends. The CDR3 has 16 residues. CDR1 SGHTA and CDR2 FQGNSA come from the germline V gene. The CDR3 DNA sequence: TGTGCCAGCAGCTTAGCTTCGAGTCGTCCGCAAGAGACCCAGTACTTC. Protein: CASSLASSRPQETQYF.

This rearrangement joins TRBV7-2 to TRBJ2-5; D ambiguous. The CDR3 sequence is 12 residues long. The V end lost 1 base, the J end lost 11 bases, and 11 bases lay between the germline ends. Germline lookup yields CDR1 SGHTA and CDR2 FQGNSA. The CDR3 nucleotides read TGTACCAGCAGCTTAGACGGCGAGCAGCAGTACTTC. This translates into CTSSLDGEQQYF. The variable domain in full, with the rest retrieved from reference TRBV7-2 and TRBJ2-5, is GAGVSQSPSNKVTEKGKDVELRCDPISGHTALYWYRQSLGQGLEFLIYFQGNSAPDKSGLPSDRFSAERTGGSVSTLTIQRTQQEDSAVYLCTSSLDGEQQYFGPGTRLLVL.

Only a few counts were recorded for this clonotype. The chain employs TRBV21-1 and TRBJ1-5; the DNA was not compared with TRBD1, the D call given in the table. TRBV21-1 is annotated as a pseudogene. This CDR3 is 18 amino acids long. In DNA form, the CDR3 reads TGTGCCAGCAGCAACGAATCACAGGCACCATATAGCAATCAGCCCCAGCATTTT. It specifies CASSNESQAPYSNQPQHF.

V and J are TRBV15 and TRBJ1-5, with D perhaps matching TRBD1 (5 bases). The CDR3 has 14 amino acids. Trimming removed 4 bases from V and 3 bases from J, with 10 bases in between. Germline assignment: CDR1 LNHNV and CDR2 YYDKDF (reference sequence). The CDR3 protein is CATSKLDNNQPQHF. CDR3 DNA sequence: TGTGCCACCAGCAAACTGGACAACAATCAGCCCCAGCATTTT.

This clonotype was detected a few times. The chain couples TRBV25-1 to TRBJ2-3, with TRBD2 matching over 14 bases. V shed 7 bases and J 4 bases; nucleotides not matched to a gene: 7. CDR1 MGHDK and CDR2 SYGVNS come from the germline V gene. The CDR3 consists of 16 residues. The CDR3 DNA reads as TGTGCCAGCACCCCGACTAGCGGGGGGGCTCCAGATACGCAGTATTTT. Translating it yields CASTPTSGGAPDTQYF.

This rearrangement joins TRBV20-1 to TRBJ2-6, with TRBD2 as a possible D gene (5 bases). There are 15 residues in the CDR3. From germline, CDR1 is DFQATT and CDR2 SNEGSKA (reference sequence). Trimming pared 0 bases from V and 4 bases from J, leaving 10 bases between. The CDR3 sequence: CSARDLRVGANVLTF. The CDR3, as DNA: TGCAGTGCTAGAGATCTGAGGGTCGGGGCCAACGTCCTGACTTTC.

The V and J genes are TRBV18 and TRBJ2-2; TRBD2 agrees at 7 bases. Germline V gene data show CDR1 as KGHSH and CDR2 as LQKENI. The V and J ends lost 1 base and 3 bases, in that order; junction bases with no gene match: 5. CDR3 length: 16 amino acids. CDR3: CASSPRRERYTGELFF. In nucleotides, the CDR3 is TGTGCCAGCTCACCACGGCGGGAGAGGTACACCGGGGAGCTGTTTTTT.

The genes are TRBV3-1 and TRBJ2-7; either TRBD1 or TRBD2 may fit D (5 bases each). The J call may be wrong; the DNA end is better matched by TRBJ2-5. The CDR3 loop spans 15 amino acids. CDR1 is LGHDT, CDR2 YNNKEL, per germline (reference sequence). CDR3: CASSNPGRLHETQYF. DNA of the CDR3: TGTGCCAGCAGCAACCCGGGGCGGCTTCACGAGACCCAGTACTTC.

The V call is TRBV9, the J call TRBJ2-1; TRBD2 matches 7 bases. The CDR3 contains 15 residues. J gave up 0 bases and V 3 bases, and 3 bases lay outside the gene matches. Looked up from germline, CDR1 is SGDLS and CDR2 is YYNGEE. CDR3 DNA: TGTGCCAGCAGCGAGCCTAGCGGCTCCTACAATGAGCAGTTCTTC. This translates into CASSEPSGSYNEQFF.

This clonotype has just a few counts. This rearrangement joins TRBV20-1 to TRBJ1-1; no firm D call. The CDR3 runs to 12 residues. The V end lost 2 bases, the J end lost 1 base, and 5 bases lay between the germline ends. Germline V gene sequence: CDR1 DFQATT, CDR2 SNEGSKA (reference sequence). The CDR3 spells CSARLGNTEAFF. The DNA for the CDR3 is TGCAGTGCTAGATTGGGGAACACTGAAGCTTTCTTT.

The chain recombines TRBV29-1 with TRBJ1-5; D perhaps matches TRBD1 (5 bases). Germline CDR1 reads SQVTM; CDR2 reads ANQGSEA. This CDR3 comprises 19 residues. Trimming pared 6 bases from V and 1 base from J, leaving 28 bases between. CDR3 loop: CSVFRHMGRTGGSNQPQHF. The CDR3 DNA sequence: TGCAGCGTCTTTCGACATATGGGTCGTACAGGCGGAAGCAATCAGCCCCAGCATTTT.

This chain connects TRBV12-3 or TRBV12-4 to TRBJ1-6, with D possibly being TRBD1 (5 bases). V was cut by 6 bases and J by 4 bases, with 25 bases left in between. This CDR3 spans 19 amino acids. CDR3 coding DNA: TGTGCCAGCAGGACCCATGGGAGGGGCCTAAACCCTTATAATTCACCCCTCCACTTT. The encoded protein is CASRTHGRGLNPYNSPLHF.

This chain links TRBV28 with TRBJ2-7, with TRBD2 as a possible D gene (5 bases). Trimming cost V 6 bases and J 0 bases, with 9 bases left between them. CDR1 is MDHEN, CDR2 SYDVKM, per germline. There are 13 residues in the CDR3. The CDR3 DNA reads TGTGCCAGCAGACCGGGATACTCCTACGAGCAGTACTTC. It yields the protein CASRPGYSYEQYF.

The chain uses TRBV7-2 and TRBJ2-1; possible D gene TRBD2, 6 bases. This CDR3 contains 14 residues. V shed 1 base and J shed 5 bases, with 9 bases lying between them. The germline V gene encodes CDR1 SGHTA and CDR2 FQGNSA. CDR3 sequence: CASSLGGRNNEQFF. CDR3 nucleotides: TGTGCCAGCAGCTTAGGTGGGAGGAACAATGAGCAGTTCTTC. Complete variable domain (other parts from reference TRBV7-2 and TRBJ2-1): GAGVSQSPSNKVTEKGKDVELRCDPISGHTALYWYRQSLGQGLEFLIYFQGNSAPDKSGLPSDRFSAERTGGSVSTLTIQRTQQEDSAVYLCASSLGGRNNEQFFGPGTRLTVL.

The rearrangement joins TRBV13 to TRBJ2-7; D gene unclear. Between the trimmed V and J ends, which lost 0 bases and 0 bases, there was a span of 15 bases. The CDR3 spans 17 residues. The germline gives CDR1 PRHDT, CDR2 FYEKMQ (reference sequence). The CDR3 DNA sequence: TGTGCCAGCAGCTTAGGCCTTTCCAGTTTCAGCTCCTACGAGCAGTACTTC. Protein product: CASSLGLSSFSSYEQYF. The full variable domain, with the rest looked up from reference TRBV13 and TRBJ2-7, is AAGVIQSPRHLIKEKRETATLKCYPIPRHDTVYWYQQGPGQDPQFLISFYEKMQSDKGSIPDRFSAQQFSDYHSELNMSSLELGDSALYFCASSLGLSSFSSYEQYFGPGTRLTVT.

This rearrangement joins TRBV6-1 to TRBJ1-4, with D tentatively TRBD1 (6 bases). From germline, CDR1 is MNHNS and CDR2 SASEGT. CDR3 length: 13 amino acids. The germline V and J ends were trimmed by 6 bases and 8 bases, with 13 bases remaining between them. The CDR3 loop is CASSRGPREKLFF. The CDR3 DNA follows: TGTGCCAGCAGCAGGGGCCCCAGAGAAAAACTGTTTTTT.

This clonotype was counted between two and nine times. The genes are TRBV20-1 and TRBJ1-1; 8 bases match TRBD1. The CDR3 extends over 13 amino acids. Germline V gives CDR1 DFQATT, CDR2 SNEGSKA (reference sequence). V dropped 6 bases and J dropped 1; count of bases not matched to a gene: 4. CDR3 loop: CSAHGQGNTEAFF. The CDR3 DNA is TGCAGTGCACACGGACAGGGGAACACTGAAGCTTTCTTT.

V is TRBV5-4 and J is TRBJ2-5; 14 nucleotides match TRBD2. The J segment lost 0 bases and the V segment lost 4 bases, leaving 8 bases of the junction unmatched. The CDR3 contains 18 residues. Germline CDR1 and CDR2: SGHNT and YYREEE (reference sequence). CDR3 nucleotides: TGTGCCAGCAGCACTGGGACTAGCGGGGGTCTGTACCAAGAGACCCAGTACTTC. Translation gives CASSTGTSGGLYQETQYF.

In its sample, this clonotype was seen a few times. CDR3 residues: CASSFRDRGNEQFF. The CDR3 DNA sequence: TGTGCCAGCAGCTTCCGGGACAGGGGGAATGAGCAGTTCTTC. The rearrangement joins TRBV7-2 to TRBJ2-1, with 11 positions matching TRBD1. The J segment lost 7 bases and the V segment lost 3 bases, leaving 2 bases of the junction unmatched. This CDR3 comprises 14 residues. The germline gives CDR1 SGHTA, CDR2 FQGNSA.

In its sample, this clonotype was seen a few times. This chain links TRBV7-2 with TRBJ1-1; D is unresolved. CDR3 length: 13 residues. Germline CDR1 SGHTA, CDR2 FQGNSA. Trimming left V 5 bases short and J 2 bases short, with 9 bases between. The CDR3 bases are TGTGCCAGCAGCCAGGAGAGAAACACTGAAGCTTTCTTT. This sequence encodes CASSQERNTEAFF.

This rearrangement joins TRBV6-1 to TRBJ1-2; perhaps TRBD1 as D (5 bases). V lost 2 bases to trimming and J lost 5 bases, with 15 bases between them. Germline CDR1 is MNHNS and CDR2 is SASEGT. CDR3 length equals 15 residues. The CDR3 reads CASSERRDFGYGYTF. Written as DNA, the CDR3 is TGTGCCAGCAGTGAAAGGCGGGACTTCGGGTATGGCTACACCTTC.